The 13 T cell receptor beta chains below come from one sample, sequenced in a study of early stage breast cancer tumors. Data came from immunoSEQ multiplex PCR; TCRdb stores just in-frame clones and leaves some out. The data contain roughly 5,400 clones, 64% of them singletons. The specimen sequenced was breast tumor tissue. All receptors come from a person between 45 and 65 years old with breast cancer.

The chain combines TRBV19 with TRBJ1-5, with a possible D match to TRBD1 (6 bases). V lost 3 bases and J 0 bases, leaving 9 bases between the germline ends. Germline V CDR1 and CDR2: LNHDA, SQIVND (reference sequence). This CDR3 contains 15 residues. CDR3 coding DNA: TGTGCCAGTAGTATGGAGGGGGGTAGCAATCAGCCCCAGCATTTT. It encodes CASSMEGGSNQPQHF.

J is TRBJ2-5 and V is TRBV9; D is perhaps TRBD1 or TRBD2 (5 bases each). The CDR3 loop spans 15 amino acids. V was trimmed by 3 bases and J by 5 bases, leaving 17 bases between them. Germline V gives CDR1 SGDLS, CDR2 YYNGEE. This CDR3 is CASSAGRDGGETQYF. In DNA form, the CDR3 reads TGTGCCAGCAGCGCGGGACGGGACGGTGGGGAGACCCAGTACTTC. Full variable domain (missing parts from reference TRBV9 and TRBJ2-5): DSGVTQTPKHLITATGQRVTLRCSPRSGDLSVYWYQQSLDQGLQFLIQYYNGEERAKGNILERFSAQQFPDLHSELNLSSLELGDSALYFCASSAGRDGGETQYFGPGTRLLVL.

This chain joins TRBV11-2 and TRBJ1-1; the match to TRBD1 covers 8 bases. V lost 5 bases, J lost 4 bases, and 15 bases stayed unmatched. The germline V gene has CDR1 SGHAT and CDR2 FQNNGV. This CDR3 has 17 amino acids. The CDR3 DNA reads TGTGCCAGCAGCGCGGGCAGCCGACAGGGGTTAGGCACTGAAGCTTTCTTT. Its translation: CASSAGSRQGLGTEAFF.

J is TRBJ2-5 and V is TRBV7-9; 8 positions match TRBD2. CDR1 is SEHNR, CDR2 FQNEAQ, per germline (reference sequence). This CDR3 region has 14 residues. The V gene end was trimmed by 5 bases and the J gene end by 1 base; junction bases not matched to a gene: 3. This chain's CDR3 is CASSLSGVQETQYF. The CDR3 nucleotides read TGTGCCAGCAGCCTTAGCGGGGTCCAAGAGACCCAGTACTTC.

This clone is large by share. This chain joins TRBV7-9 and TRBJ1-2, with TRBD1 matching over 10 bases. The V gene's germline CDR1 is SEHNR and CDR2 FQNEAQ (reference sequence). The CDR3 is 12 residues long. Trimming took 3 bases from V and 8 from J; bases not matched to a gene: 0. The chain's CDR3 is CASSLTGGGYTF. The CDR3 nucleotides read TGTGCCAGCAGCTTGACAGGGGGCGGCTACACCTTC.

This clone was observed a handful of times. The chain has TRBV7-9 and TRBJ2-1; tentative D call: TRBD2 (8 bases). Germline CDR1 is SEHNR and CDR2 is FQNEAQ (reference sequence). Deletions cut 2 bases from V and 7 bases from J, with 21 bases between. The CDR3 contains 17 residues. The DNA of the CDR3 is TGTGCCAGCAGCTTAAAGGGACAGCGGGAGTTATGGAATGAGCAGTTCTTC. This gives the protein CASSLKGQRELWNEQFF. The full variable domain, rest sourced from reference TRBV7-9 and TRBJ2-1, is DTGVSQNPRHKITKRGQNVTFRCDPISEHNRLYWYRQTLGQGPEFLTYFQNEAQLEKSRLLSDRFSAERPKGSFSTLEIQRTEQGDSAMYLCASSLKGQRELWNEQFFGPGTRLTVL.

In this sample, this clone turned up a few times. The chain joins TRBV15 to TRBJ2-2, with 9 positions matching TRBD1. V shed 8 bases and J 5 bases; nucleotides not matched to a gene: 6. CDR3 length equals 14 residues. Germline values: CDR1 LNHNV, CDR2 YYDKDF (reference sequence). CDR3 in amino acids: CATSGTGNTGELFF. The CDR3 bases are TGTGCCACCTCCGGGACAGGGAATACCGGGGAGCTGTTTTTT.

V and J are TRBV4-1 and TRBJ2-5; the D call may be TRBD1 or TRBD2 (6 bases each). Germline CDR1 reads MGHRA; CDR2 reads YSYEKL. The CDR3 has 17 amino acids. Trimming removed 1 base from V and 5 bases from J, with 20 bases in between. As DNA, the CDR3 is TGCGCCAGCAGCCAAGTAGGGACTTTAGGGGGTAAGGAGACCCAGTACTTC. The encoded protein is CASSQVGTLGGKETQYF.

The chain employs TRBV19 and TRBJ2-1, with 10 positions matching TRBD2. From germline, CDR1 is LNHDA and CDR2 SQIVND (reference sequence). CDR3 length: 15 amino acids. The ends lost 5 bases at V and 3 bases at J; junction bases unmatched: 4. This chain's CDR3 is CASSLTSGDYNEQFF. Written as DNA, the CDR3 is TGTGCCAGTAGTCTCACTAGCGGGGACTACAATGAGCAGTTCTTC.

V usage is TRBV7-9 and J usage is TRBJ2-3, with a tentative D call TRBD2 (6 bases). This CDR3 region has 14 residues. Germline CDR1 is SEHNR and CDR2 is FQNEAQ (reference sequence). Trimming removed 4 bases from V and 5 bases from J, with 13 bases in between. The CDR3 coding sequence is TGTGCCAGCAGCTCCGGCGGGGCGGTAGATACGCAGTATTTT. As protein: CASSSGGAVDTQYF.

This clone appeared a single time. This chain's CDR3 is CASSSQSRGNYGYTF. As DNA, the CDR3 is TGTGCCAGCAGCTCCCAGAGCAGGGGCAACTATGGCTACACCTTC. The chain combines TRBV7-8 with TRBJ1-2; tentative D call: TRBD1 (6 bases). The CDR3 sequence is 15 residues long. V was shortened by 4 bases and J by 2 bases, with 14 bases between the two germline ends. Germline V gene sequence: CDR1 SGHVS, CDR2 FQNEAQ.

This rearrangement joins TRBV11-2 to TRBJ2-7; D assignment may be TRBD1 or TRBD2 (5 bases each). The V end was cut by 5 bases, the J end by 6 bases, with 14 bases between. The CDR3 loop spans 13 amino acids. Germline V gene sequence: CDR1 SGHAT, CDR2 FQNNGV. This chain's CDR3 is CASSPTERGEQYF. CDR3 nucleotides: TGTGCCAGCAGCCCGACAGAGAGGGGCGAGCAGTACTTC. Combining the CDR3 with reference TRBV11-2 and TRBJ2-7 gives the whole variable domain EAGVAQSPRYKIIEKRQSVAFWCNPISGHATLYWYQQILGQGPKLLIQFQNNGVVDDSQLPKDRFSAERLKGVDSTLKIQPAKLEDSAVYLCASSPTERGEQYFGPGTRLTVT.

V and J are TRBV6-1 and TRBJ1-3; D unclear. Germline V lookup: CDR1 MNHNS, CDR2 SASEGT. This CDR3 spans 14 amino acids. V was trimmed by 0 bases and J by 5 bases, leaving 8 bases between them. CDR3 sequence (DNA): TGTGCCAGCAGTGAAGCGAGGCAGCGAAACACCATATATTTT. Its translation is CASSEARQRNTIYF.